What follows are 8 T cell receptor beta chains derived from one specimen sequenced in a study of T-cell memory formation after mild COVID-19. TCRdb re-called the 5' RACE reads through MiXCR, storing one row per CDR3 protein. Counted here are 300,000 to 400,000 distinct CDR3 sequences, around 28% occurring once; the ten biggest clones make up roughly 13%. Sequenced input: PBMCs or a T cell subset sorted from them (not recorded which). The receptor source for this set is an adult woman who had mild COVID-19 (a few samples of this study predate the infection). Cell type and time point are not known.

The V call is TRBV29-1, the J call TRBJ2-3; the D gene could be TRBD1 or TRBD2 (5 bases each). Looked up from germline, CDR1 is SQVTM and CDR2 is ANQGSEA. The V and J ends lost 3 bases and 6 bases respectively, with 10 bases between them. The CDR3 runs 12 residues. The CDR3 coding sequence is TGCAGCGTTGAGTTAGGGGACGATACGCAGTATTTT. This translates into CSVELGDDTQYF.

This clonotype turned up a few times. The rearrangement joins TRBV5-1 to TRBJ2-1; D possibly corresponds to TRBD2 (5 bases). This CDR3 contains 14 residues. Germline CDR1 and CDR2: SGHRS and YFSETQ. Trimming took off 3 bases at V and 4 bases at J, with 11 bases between the two ends. CDR3 in amino acids: CASSWAGEYNEQFF. The CDR3 DNA sequence: TGCGCCAGCAGCTGGGCGGGCGAGTACAATGAGCAGTTCTTC.

This clonotype was observed a few times. The V gene is TRBV2, the J gene TRBJ2-3; 9 bases fit TRBD2. CDR3 length equals 15 residues. V dropped 8 bases and J dropped 5; count of bases not matched to a gene: 11. Per the germline V gene, CDR1 is SNHLY and CDR2 is FYNNEI. CDR3 loop: CASFTSGPQGDTQYF. CDR3 in DNA: TGTGCCAGCTTTACTAGCGGGCCCCAGGGAGATACGCAGTATTTT.

In its sample, this clonotype was seen a few times. This sequence joins TRBV12-3 or TRBV12-4 and TRBJ2-6, with D hard to call. The CDR3 is 16 amino acids. V was cut by 1 base and J by 0 bases, with 7 bases left in between. The CDR3 here is CASSLVYDSGANVLTF. The CDR3, as DNA: TGTGCCAGCAGTTTAGTCTATGACTCTGGGGCCAACGTCCTGACTTTC.

This clonotype was seen more than once but under ten times. The chain uses TRBV11-2 and TRBJ2-1; 7 bases map to TRBD2. Germline CDR1 reads SGHAT; CDR2 reads FQNNGV. Trimming took 2 bases from V and 7 from J; bases not matched to a gene: 5. The CDR3 has 14 amino acids. The CDR3 region is CASSLWAGENEQFF. For the CDR3, the DNA is TGTGCCAGCAGCTTATGGGCGGGAGAAAATGAGCAGTTCTTC.

The rearrangement links TRBV5-1 to TRBJ2-7; possible D gene TRBD1, 5 bases. CDR3 length: 12 residues. Trimming pared 5 bases from V and 7 bases from J, leaving 13 bases between. In germline, CDR1 is SGHRS, CDR2 YFSETQ. The CDR3 loop reads CASSAQGWEQYF. CDR3 in DNA: TGCGCCAGCAGTGCGCAGGGTTGGGAGCAGTACTTC.

The genes are TRBV7-9 and TRBJ2-1; D uncertain. This CDR3 has 16 amino acids. The V and J ends lost 1 base and 7 bases respectively, with 17 bases between them. The germline CDR1 and CDR2 sequences are SEHNR and FQNEAQ (reference sequence). CDR3 loop: CASSLEGYPLENEQFF. As DNA, the CDR3 is TGTGCCAGCAGCTTAGAAGGCTATCCCCTGGAGAATGAGCAGTTCTTC.

This chain joins TRBV4-1 and TRBJ2-1; TRBD2 matches at 7 bases. This CDR3 has 16 amino acids. The V segment lost 6 bases and the J segment 1 base; nucleotides outside the gene matches: 9. The V gene's germline CDR1 is MGHRA and CDR2 YSYEKL. In DNA, the CDR3 is TGCGCCAGCAGTCTCATCGGGGGGTGGTCCTACAATGAGCAGTTCTTC. This codes for CASSLIGGWSYNEQFF.